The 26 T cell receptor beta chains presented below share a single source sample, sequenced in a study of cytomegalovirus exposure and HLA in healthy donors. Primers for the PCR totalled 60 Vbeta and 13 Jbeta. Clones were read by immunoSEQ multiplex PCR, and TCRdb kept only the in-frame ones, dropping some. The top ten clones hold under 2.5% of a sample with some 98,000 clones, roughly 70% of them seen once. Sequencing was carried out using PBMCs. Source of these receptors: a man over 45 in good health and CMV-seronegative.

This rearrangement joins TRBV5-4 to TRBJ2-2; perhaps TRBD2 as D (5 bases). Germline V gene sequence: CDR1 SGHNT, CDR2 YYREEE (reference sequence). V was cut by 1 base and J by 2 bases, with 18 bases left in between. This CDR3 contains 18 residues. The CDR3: CASSLKLGEDFNTGELFF. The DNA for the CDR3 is TGTGCCAGCAGCTTGAAACTCGGGGAAGACTTCAACACCGGGGAGCTGTTTTTT.

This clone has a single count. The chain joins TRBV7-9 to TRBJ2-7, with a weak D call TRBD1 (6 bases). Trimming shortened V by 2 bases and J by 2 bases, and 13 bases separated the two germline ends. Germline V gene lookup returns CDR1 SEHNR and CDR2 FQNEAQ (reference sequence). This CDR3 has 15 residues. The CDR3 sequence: CASSLRQGSTYEQYF. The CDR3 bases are TGTGCCAGCAGCTTACGGCAGGGGAGTACCTACGAGCAGTACTTC.

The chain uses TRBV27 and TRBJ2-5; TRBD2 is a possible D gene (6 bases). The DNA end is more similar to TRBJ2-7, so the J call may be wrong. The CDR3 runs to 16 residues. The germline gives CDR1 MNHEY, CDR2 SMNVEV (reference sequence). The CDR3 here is CASSLSFVGGNYEQYF. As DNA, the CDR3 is TGTGCCAGCAGTTTAAGTTTCGTGGGAGGAAATTACGAGCAGTACTTC.

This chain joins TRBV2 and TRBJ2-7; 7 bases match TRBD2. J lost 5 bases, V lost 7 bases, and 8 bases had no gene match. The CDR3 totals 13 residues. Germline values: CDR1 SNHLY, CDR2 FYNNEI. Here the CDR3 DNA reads TGTGCCAGCAACACGGCTAGCGGCGACGAGCAGTACTTC. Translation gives CASNTASGDEQYF.

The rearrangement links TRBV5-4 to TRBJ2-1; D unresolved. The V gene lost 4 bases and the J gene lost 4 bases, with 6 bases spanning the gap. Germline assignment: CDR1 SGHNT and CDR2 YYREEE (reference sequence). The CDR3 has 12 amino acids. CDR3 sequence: CASSILYNEQFF. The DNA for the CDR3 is TGTGCCAGCAGCATCCTATACAATGAGCAGTTCTTC.

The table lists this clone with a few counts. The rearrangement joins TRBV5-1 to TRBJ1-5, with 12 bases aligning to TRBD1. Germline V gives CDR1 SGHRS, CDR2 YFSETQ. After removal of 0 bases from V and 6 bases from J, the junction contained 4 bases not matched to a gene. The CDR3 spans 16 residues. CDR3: CASSLEGTGGGQPQHF. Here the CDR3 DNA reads TGCGCCAGCAGCTTGGAAGGGACAGGGGGCGGTCAGCCCCAGCATTTT. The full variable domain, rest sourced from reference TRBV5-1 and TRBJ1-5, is KAGVTQTPRYLIKTRGQQVTLSCSPISGHRSVSWYQQTPGQGLQFLFEYFSETQRNKGNFPGRFSGRQFSNSRSEMNVSTLELGDSALYLCASSLEGTGGGQPQHFGDGTRLSIL.

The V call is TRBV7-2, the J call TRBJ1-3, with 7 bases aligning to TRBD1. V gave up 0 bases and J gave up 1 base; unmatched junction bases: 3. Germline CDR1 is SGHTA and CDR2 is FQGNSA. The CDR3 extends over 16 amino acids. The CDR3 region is CASSLAETGSGNTIYF. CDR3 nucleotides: TGTGCCAGCAGCTTAGCAGAGACAGGGTCTGGAAACACCATATATTTT.

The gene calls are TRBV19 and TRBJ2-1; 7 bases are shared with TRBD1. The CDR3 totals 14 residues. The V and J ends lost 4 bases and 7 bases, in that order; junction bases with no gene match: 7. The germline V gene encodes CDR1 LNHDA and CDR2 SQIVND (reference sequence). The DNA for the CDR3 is TGTGCCAGTAGTACAGACAGGGCTTGGAATGAGCAGTTCTTC. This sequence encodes CASSTDRAWNEQFF.

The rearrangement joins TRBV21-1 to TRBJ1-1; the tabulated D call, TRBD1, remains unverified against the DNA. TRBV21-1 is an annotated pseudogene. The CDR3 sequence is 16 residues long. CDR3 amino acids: CASSKVRDRGNTEAFF. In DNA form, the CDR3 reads TGTGCCAGCAGCAAAGTAAGAGACAGGGGGAACACTGAAGCTTTCTTT.

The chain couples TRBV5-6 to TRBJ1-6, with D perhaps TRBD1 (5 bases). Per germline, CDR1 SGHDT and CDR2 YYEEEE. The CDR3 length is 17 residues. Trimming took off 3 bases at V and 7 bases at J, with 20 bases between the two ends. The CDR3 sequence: CASSSLPVDSSNSPLHF. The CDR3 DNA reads TGTGCCAGCAGCTCCTTACCCGTTGACAGTTCCAATTCACCCCTCCACTTT.

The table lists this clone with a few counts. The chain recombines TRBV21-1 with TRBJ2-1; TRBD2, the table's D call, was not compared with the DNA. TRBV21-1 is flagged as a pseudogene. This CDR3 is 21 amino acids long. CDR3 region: CASSKLDRNSSGRAGTNEQFF. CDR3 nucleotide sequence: TGTGCCAGCAGCAAATTGGACAGAAACTCTAGCGGGAGGGCCGGGACCAATGAGCAGTTCTTC.

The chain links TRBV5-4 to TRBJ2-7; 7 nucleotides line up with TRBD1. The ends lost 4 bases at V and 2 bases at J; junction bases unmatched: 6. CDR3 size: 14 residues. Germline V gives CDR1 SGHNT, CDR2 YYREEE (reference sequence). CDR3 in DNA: TGTGCCAGCAGCCCCTGGACAGGTCCCTACGAGCAGTACTTC. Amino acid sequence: CASSPWTGPYEQYF. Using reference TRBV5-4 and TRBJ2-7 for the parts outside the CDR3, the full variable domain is ETGVTQSPTHLIKTRGQQVTLRCSSQSGHNTVSWYQQALGQGPQFIFQYYREEENGRGNFPPRFSGLQFPNYSSELNVNALELDDSALYLCASSPWTGPYEQYFGPGTRLTVT.

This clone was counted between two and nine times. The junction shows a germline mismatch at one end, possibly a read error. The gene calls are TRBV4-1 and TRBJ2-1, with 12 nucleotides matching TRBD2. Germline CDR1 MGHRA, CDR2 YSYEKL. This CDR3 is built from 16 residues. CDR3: CASSQDLAGGSNEQFF. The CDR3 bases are TGTGCCAGCAGCCAAGATCTAGCGGGAGGGAGCAATGAGCAGTTCTTC.

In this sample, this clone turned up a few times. CDR3 residues: CASSLSGQHSYEQYF. In DNA, the CDR3 is TGTGCCAGCAGTTTGTCGGGACAGCACTCCTACGAGCAGTACTTC. The gene calls are TRBV28 and TRBJ2-5; 7 bases fit TRBD1. The DNA end favors TRBJ2-7, so the J call may be wrong. Germline loops: CDR1 MDHEN, CDR2 SYDVKM. There are 15 residues in the CDR3.

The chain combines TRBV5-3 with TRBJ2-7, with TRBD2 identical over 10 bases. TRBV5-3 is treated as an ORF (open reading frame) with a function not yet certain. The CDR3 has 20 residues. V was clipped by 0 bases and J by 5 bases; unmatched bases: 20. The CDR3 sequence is CARSLVGLAGEDWGSDEQYF. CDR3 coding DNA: TGTGCCAGAAGCTTGGTAGGGCTAGCGGGAGAAGATTGGGGGTCGGACGAGCAGTACTTC.

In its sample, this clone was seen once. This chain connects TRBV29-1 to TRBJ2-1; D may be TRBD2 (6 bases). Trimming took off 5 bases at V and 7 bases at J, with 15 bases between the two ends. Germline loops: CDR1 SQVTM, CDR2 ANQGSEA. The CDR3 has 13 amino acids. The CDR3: CSVRLVEWNEQFF. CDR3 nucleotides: TGCAGCGTTCGACTAGTAGAGTGGAATGAGCAGTTCTTC.

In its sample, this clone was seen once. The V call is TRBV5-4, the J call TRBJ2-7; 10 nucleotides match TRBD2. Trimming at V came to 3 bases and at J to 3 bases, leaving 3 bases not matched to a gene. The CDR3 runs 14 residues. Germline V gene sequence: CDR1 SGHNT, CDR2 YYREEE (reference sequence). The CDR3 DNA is TGTGCCAGCAGCTCCCTAGCGGGGGACTACGAGCAGTACTTC. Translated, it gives CASSSLAGDYEQYF.

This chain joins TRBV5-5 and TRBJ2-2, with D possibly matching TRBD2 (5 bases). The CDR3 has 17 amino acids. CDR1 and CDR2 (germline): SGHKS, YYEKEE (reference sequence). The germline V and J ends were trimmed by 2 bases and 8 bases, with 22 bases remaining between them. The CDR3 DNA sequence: TGTGCCAGCAGCTTCGGACTGGAACCCTCGTTGTATGGGGAGCTGTTTTTT. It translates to CASSFGLEPSLYGELFF.

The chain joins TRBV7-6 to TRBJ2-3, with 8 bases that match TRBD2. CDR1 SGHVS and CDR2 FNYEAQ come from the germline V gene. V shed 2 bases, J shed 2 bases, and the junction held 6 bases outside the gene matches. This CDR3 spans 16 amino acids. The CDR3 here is CASSLWSSGSTDTQYF. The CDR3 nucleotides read TGTGCCAGCAGCTTATGGTCTAGCGGGTCCACAGATACGCAGTATTTT.

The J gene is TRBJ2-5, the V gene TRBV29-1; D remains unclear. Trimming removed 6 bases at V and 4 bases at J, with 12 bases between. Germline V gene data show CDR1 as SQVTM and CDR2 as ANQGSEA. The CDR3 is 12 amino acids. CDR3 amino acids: CSVILPGETQYF. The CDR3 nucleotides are TGCAGCGTAATCTTGCCCGGAGAGACCCAGTACTTC.

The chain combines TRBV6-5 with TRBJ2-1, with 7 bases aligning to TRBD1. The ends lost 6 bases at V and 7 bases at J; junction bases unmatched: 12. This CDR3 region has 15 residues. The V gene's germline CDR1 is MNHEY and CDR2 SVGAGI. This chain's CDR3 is CASSSPDRVGNEQFF. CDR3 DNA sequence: TGTGCCAGCAGCTCCCCCGACAGGGTGGGTAATGAGCAGTTCTTC.

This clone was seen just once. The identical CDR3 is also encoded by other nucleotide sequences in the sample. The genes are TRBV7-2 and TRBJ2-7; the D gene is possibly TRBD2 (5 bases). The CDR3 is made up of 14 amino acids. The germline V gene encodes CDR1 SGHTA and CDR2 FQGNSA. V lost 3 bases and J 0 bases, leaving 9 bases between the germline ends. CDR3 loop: CASSLSGSSYEQYF. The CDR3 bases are TGTGCCAGCAGCTTGTCGGGAAGCTCCTACGAGCAGTACTTC. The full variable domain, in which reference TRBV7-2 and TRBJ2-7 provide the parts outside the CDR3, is GAGVSQSPSNKVTEKGKDVELRCDPISGHTALYWYRQSLGQGLEFLIYFQGNSAPDKSGLPSDRFSAERTGGSVSTLTIQRTQQEDSAVYLCASSLSGSSYEQYFGPGTRLTVT.

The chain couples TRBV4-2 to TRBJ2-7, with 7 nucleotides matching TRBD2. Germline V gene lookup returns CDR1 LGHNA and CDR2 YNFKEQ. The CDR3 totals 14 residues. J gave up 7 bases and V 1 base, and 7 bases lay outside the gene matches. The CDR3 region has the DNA TGTGCCAGCAGCCAAGGCTCAGGGAGGGAAGAGCAGTACTTC. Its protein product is CASSQGSGREEQYF.

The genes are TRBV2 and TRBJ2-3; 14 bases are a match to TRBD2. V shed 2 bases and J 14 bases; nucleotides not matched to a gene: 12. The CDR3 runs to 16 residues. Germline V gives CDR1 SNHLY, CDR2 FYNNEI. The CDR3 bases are TGTGCCAGCAGTGAATTGGGACTAGCGGGGGACCACCGGCGGTATTTT. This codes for CASSELGLAGDHRRYF.

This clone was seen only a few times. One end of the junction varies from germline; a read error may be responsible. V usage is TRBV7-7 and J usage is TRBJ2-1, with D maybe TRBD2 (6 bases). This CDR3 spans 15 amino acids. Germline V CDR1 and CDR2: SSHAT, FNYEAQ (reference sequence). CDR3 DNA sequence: TGTGCTAGCAGCCCTGACAGAAGCGGGTACAATGAGCAGTTCTTC. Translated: CASSPDRSGYNEQFF.

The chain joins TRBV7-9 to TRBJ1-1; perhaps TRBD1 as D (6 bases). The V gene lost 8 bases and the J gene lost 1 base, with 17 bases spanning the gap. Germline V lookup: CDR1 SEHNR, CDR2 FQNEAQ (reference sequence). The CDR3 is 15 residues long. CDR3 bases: TGTGCCAGCGTACGATCTGGACAGCCGAACACTGAAGCTTTCTTT. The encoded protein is CASVRSGQPNTEAFF.